This T cell receptor beta chain stems from a study of blood T cell repertoires in COVID-19. This clone was observed a single time. Authors' data handling: It was from reference gene primer amplification that nucleated cell counts were estimated. Libraries were prepared by immunoSEQ multiplex PCR; TCRdb keeps only in-frame clonotypes and omits some of them. The V and J calls and clone size come from that table; D and trimming were worked out from the DNA. Of a few hundred thousand clones listed, 70% to 90% are singletons. Participants spanned ages about 18 to 90 years and resided in roughly 26 US areas. Participants classified as exposed had met a COVID-19 case within 2 weeks before study entry. The CDR3 is 15 amino acids. Between the trimmed V and J ends, which lost 8 bases and 9 bases, there was a span of 23 bases. From germline, CDR1 is SGHTA and CDR2 FQGNSA.

Sequencing used PBMCs or T cells enriched from blood (not recorded which). The rearrangement joins TRBV7-2 to TRBJ2-1; D may be TRBD2 (5 bases). This sequence originates from a woman aged 45-60 years who had been exposed to COVID-19. CDR3 nucleotides: TGTGCCAGCGCCTGGCGAGGGATTGGAGTGGGTGAGCAGTTCTTC. This encodes CASAWRGIGVGEQFF.